These 8 T cell receptor beta chains were all obtained from the same sample, sequenced in a study of cytomegalovirus exposure and HLA in healthy donors. Here immunoSEQ multiplex PCR was the method, and the copy in TCRdb shows in-frame clones only, minus some. The table shows about 160,000 clones, with around 92% occurring only once. Sequencing input: PBMCs. The receptor set was obtained from a woman under 30 in good health and CMV-seropositive.

The chain recombines TRBV10-3 with TRBJ2-1; 11 nucleotides agree with TRBD2. Germline V CDR1 and CDR2: ENHRY, SYGVKD. This CDR3 region has 14 residues. Trimming cost V 4 bases and J 9 bases; bases outside gene matches: 5. This CDR3 reads CAISGDSGRAEQFF. As DNA, the CDR3 is TGTGCCATCAGTGGAGATAGCGGGAGGGCTGAGCAGTTCTTC.

This chain joins TRBV5-1 and TRBJ2-2; 9 bases line up with TRBD1. This CDR3 spans 16 amino acids. Looked up from germline, CDR1 is SGHRS and CDR2 is YFSETQ. The V segment lost 4 bases and the J segment 5 bases; nucleotides outside the gene matches: 9. CDR3: CASSGGQGLLTGELFF. The CDR3 nucleotides are TGCGCCAGCAGCGGGGGACAGGGCCTGTTAACCGGGGAGCTGTTTTTT. Combining the CDR3 with reference TRBV5-1 and TRBJ2-2 gives the whole variable domain KAGVTQTPRYLIKTRGQQVTLSCSPISGHRSVSWYQQTPGQGLQFLFEYFSETQRNKGNFPGRFSGRQFSNSRSEMNVSTLELGDSALYLCASSGGQGLLTGELFFGEGSRLTVL.

About this clone: A read error may account for a junction end that differs from germline. The chain carries TRBV6-5 and TRBJ1-2, with TRBD1 matching over 11 bases. Looked up from germline, CDR1 is MNHEY and CDR2 is SVGAGI. The CDR3 totals 14 residues. DNA for the CDR3: TGTGCCAGCACTTACGGACAGGGGGCTTTTGGCTACACCTTC. The encoded protein is CASTYGQGAFGYTF.

This chain joins TRBV5-1 and TRBJ2-1, with TRBD1 identical over 7 bases. The ends lost 4 bases at V and 3 bases at J; junction bases unmatched: 4. Per germline, CDR1 SGHRS and CDR2 YFSETQ. This CDR3 is built from 14 residues. The CDR3 here is CASSRTGDYNEQFF. The CDR3, as DNA: TGCGCCAGCAGCCGAACAGGGGACTACAATGAGCAGTTCTTC.

The chain has TRBV2 and TRBJ2-7; D call uncertain. CDR3 length equals 14 residues. Germline-derived CDR1 and CDR2 are SNHLY and FYNNEI. Between the trimmed V and J ends, which lost 3 bases and 0 bases, there was a span of 9 bases. CDR3 loop: CASSDSAHSYEQYF. The CDR3 DNA reads TGTGCCAGCAGTGACAGTGCTCACTCCTACGAGCAGTACTTC.

This clone was seen only once. The chain is built from TRBV19 and TRBJ2-1; D may be TRBD1 (5 bases). The germline V gene has CDR1 LNHDA and CDR2 SQIVND (reference sequence). The CDR3 has 16 amino acids. V lost 4 bases and J 2 bases, leaving 15 bases between the germline ends. DNA of the CDR3: TGTGCCAGTAGTACCGATTCAGGGTATCCCTACAATGAGCAGTTCTTC. Protein sequence: CASSTDSGYPYNEQFF.

The J gene is TRBJ2-7, the V gene TRBV9, with 10 bases that match TRBD1. The trim removed 4 bases at V and 4 bases at J, leaving 11 bases unmatched. CDR1 and CDR2 from the germline V gene are SGDLS and YYNGEE. There are 16 residues in the CDR3. For the CDR3, the DNA is TGTGCCAGCAGCCCTAAATTGACAGGGGGCGTTTACGAGCAGTACTTC. Translated, it gives CASSPKLTGGVYEQYF.

The chain employs TRBV18 and TRBJ1-2, with 8 bases lining up with TRBD1. Germline V gene lookup returns CDR1 KGHSH and CDR2 LQKENI. With 7 bases clipped from V and 2 bases from J, the junction kept 6 bases outside the gene matches. The CDR3 has 14 residues. CDR3 nucleotides: TGTGCCAGCTACGACCAGGGGGCAAACTATGGCTACACCTTC. Translation: CASYDQGANYGYTF.